This paragraph reports one TCR beta chain. This clone was observed a few times. No antigen is known for it. No quality values exist for individual bases; no much larger clone is one base distant. The data were taken from a study of blood T cell dynamics during melanoma immunotherapy (dated by TCRdb to the early 2020s). Broadly, across the study: Patients had metastatic melanoma and received first-line pembrolizumab or nivolumab plus ipilimumab as standard of care in the United Kingdom. Peripheral T cell receptor repertoires of metastatic melanoma patients were profiled before and after one cycle of checkpoint inhibitor therapy to find early correlates of response. The training cohort consisted of consecutive patients, while an additional independent group of patients from the same centre was pooled to form an external validation set.

The label giving this sample's time point can be read as: pre-treatment baseline. Blood samples were collected before treatment (T0) and at week 3 (W3), after the first cycle of checkpoint blockade. Except for a couple of patients with rapid clinical progression, response was assessed 12 weeks after the first infusion by RECIST 1.1; disease control meant complete response, partial response or stable disease. Patients with prior systemic cancer treatment, concomitant immunosuppressant therapy or synchronous other active malignancies were excluded. Both bulk PBMC and plasma cell-free DNA were sequenced for TCR beta so that circulating cells and T cell turnover could be tracked. Lymphoprep and SepMate tubes were used to isolate PBMC from blood, and red cell lysis was then performed. DNA from PBMC and sorted T cell subsets was extracted with QIAamp DNA Blood Mini kits. Study-wide findings and limitations: The relatively small sample size was acknowledged as a potential limitation on generalization of the results. Patients who later achieved disease control showed a bifurcated PBMC repertoire reorganization at W3, with increased clonality or increased diversity, unlike progressors. The study could not determine whether the T cell clones driving repertoire changes were melanoma-specific or reflected general immune activation.

A fixed 350 ng of DNA was loaded for every bulk PBMC sample. The immunoSEQ TCRb Assay kit was used according to manufacturer instructions to amplify TCR beta CDR3 sequences from genomic DNA. The KAPA Library Quantification Kit for Illumina platforms was used to quantify pooled libraries by qPCR. Pooled libraries were clustered at roughly 0.55-1.2 pM and sequenced on an Illumina NextSeq 500. The authors processed their data as follows. Analysis of the TCR data relied on immunoSEQ ANALYZER and the R LymphoSeq package. A rearrangement efficiency score was calculated as productive divided by the sum of productive and non-productive CDR3 sequences. Within each patient, timepoints were compared pairwise for clonality, measured with the Gini coefficient, and for diversity, measured with the Renyi index at alpha=1. In LymphoSeq, clonal relatedness was computed using an edit distance of 3, and repertoire similarity was computed using the Bhattacharyya coefficient. Linear discriminant analysis on week-3 changes in clonality and diversity was built with the R MASS and caret packages to classify response. What TCRdb holds here is the immuneACCESS table cut down to in-frame rearrangements. Part of the clones is not present; checked against another copy, under half of the missing clones reflect an unresolved V gene, and the others are unexplained. V and J calls plus clone size are reproduced from that table; the DNA served to infer D and trimming. This sample lists approximately 10,000 clones; about 85% were detected once. Together, the top ten hold about a tenth of the sample.

CDR1 SGHTS and CDR2 YDEGEE are derived from the germline V gene. V is reduced by 4 bases and J by 0 bases, leaving a spacing of 14 bases between them. There are 15 amino acids in the CDR3, from cysteine to phenylalanine inclusive. Here the CDR3 DNA is all that survives: 45 bases in frame from base 1. Recombination connected TRBV5-8 to TRBJ2-7, with a tentative D gene TRBD1 over 5 matching bases. The material was blood, obtained from a patient treated with checkpoint blockade. The sequence derives from a human donor with melanoma. The CDR3 corresponds to CASSPPAGPSYEQYF. The sequence in DNA is TGTGCCAGCAGCCCTCCAGCAGGGCCCTCCTACGAGCAGTACTTC. Beyond the CDR3, the reference TRBV5-8 and TRBJ2-7 genes provide the residues; the full variable domain reads: EAGVTQSPTHLIKTRGQQATLRCSPISGHTSVYWYQQALGLGLQFLLWYDEGEERNRGNFPPRFSGRQFPNYSSELNVNALELEDSALYLCASSPPAGPSYEQYFGPGTRLTVT.